This TCR beta chain was sequenced during a study of shared clonotypes between healthy human individuals. Whole-study results and caveats: For naive CD4 cells, around 5% of clonotypes were shared across a few donors. Limited genetic and exposure-history diversity came from having few donors. How much donors shared clonotypes was expected to be affected by sequencing depth.

Division of CD4+ cells produced a CD45RA+ naive subset and a CD45RA-negative memory subset. Method: immunoSEQ multiplex PCR; TCRdb's copy keeps in-frame clones and lacks some. In the table there are around 2.1 million clones, approximately 94% of which are singletons. Concerning this clone: Its specificity is unknown.

The CDR3 sequence is 14 residues long. V lost 0 bases and J 3 bases, leaving 9 bases between the germline ends. Germline CDR1 reads SGHDT; CDR2 reads YYEEEE. The TCR sequence derives from a man aged 18 to 35 in good health. The source material was naive CD4+ T cells sorted from blood. Subset of the sample: CD45RA+ positively selected. The chain uses TRBV5-6 and TRBJ1-2; D is possibly TRBD1 (5 bases). In DNA, the CDR3 is TGTGCCAGCAGCTTGGCAGGGACGGACTATGGCTACACCTTC. Translated, it gives CASSLAGTDYGYTF.